This T cell receptor beta chain comes out of a study of blood T cell repertoires in COVID-19. The CDR3 is made up of 13 amino acids. Germline assignment: CDR1 MNHEY and CDR2 SVGAGI. V shed 6 bases and J shed 7 bases, with 13 bases lying between them. It was during active infection that Seattle patients were enrolled and then longitudinally followed. Original processing methods: Reference gene primer amplification yielded estimated nucleated cell counts. The method was immunoSEQ multiplex PCR; TCRdb's version includes in-frame clones alone and lacks a portion of them. D and trimming were read from the DNA, whereas the V and J calls and clone size are those reported in that table. The table shows under 250,000 clones, with 70% to 90% occurring only once.

Sequenced: peripheral blood. This rearrangement joins TRBV6-5 to TRBJ2-1; D uncertain. The clonotype was recovered from a man in his fifties with COVID-19, enrolled during active disease. The CDR3 nucleotides are TGTGCCAGCAGCCAATCGGTGTGGAATGAGCAGTTCTTC. It yields the protein CASSQSVWNEQFF.